This is a list of T cell receptor beta chains from one sample in a study of blood T cell repertoires in COVID-19. Using immunoSEQ multiplex PCR, the repertoire was profiled, and TCRdb retains in-frame clones only, with some absent. The data contain roughly 290,000 clones, roughly 90% of them singletons. The sequencing input was peripheral blood. The receptors were gathered from a man aged 25-45 years with acute or convalescent COVID-19. Each CDR3 is given with its conserved first and last residue. D genes are given only for firm matches. The size of a clone is reported for some rows only, either as once, few or many, or as a class for expanded clones.

V	J	length	size	D	DNA	CDR3
TRBV4-1	TRBJ1-2	17	.	.	TGCGCCAGCAGCCAAGAATCTCGTCAGGGATACTACTATGGCTACACCTTC	CASSQESRQGYYYGYTF
TRBV7-9	TRBJ1-5	16	.	TRBD1	TGTGCCAGCAGTATTCTCCGGGACAGCGGCAATCAGCCCCAGCATTTT	CASSILRDSGNQPQHF
TRBV11-2	TRBJ1-3	15	once	.	TGTGCCAGCAGCTCAATACAGGGATCTGGAAACACCATATATTTT	CASSSIQGSGNTIYF
TRBV28	TRBJ1-2	17	.	.	TGTGCCAGCAGTTTCACCACTCCAAGACAGTCTACCTATGGCTACACCTTC	CASSFTTPRQSTYGYTF
TRBV6-2/TRBV6-3	TRBJ2-2	12	once	.	TGTGCCAGCAGCCTAGGGAGCGGGGAGCTGTTTTTT	CASSLGSGELFF
TRBV29-1	TRBJ2-5	12	.	.	TGCAGCGTATCTACAGGCCAAGAGACCCAGTACTTC	CSVSTGQETQYF
TRBV28	TRBJ1-3	15	.	.	TGTGCCAGCAGTTTAGGCGGATCCTCTGGAAACACCATATATTTT	CASSLGGSSGNTIYF
TRBV6-5	TRBJ2-7	15	.	.	TGTGCCAGCAGTTACTCGAGTCGTGGGGCCGACGAGCAGTACTTC	CASSYSSRGADEQYF
TRBV11-1	TRBJ2-5	16	.	TRBD2	TGTGCCAGCAGCCCTAGGGGTTCTAGCGGGACGGGGACCCAGTACTTC	CASSPRGSSGTGTQYF
TRBV30	TRBJ1-3	16	.	.	TGTGCCTGGAGTGTACTAGGGACAAGCTCTGGAAACACCATATATTTT	CAWSVLGTSSGNTIYF
TRBV7-2	TRBJ2-7	14	.	.	TGTGCCAGCAGCATCTACGGGAGTGCCTACGAGCAGTACTTC	CASSIYGSAYEQYF
TRBV6-6	TRBJ2-5	16	.	TRBD2	TGTGCCAGCAGTTACTCCTCCCCACTAGCGGAAGAGACCCAGTACTTC	CASSYSSPLAEETQYF
TRBV27	TRBJ2-1	11	.	.	TGTGCCAGCAGTTTCGAACAGGGTTGTTTCTTC	CASSFEQGCFF
TRBV7-2	TRBJ2-7	15	.	TRBD1	TGTGCCAGCAGCTTAGTCTTCCGACAGGGCTACGAGCAGTACTTC	CASSLVFRQGYEQYF
TRBV19	TRBJ2-1	17	.	TRBD1	TGTGCCAGTACCACACAGGGGGCGGGTAGTTCCTACAATGAGCAGTTCTTC	CASTTQGAGSSYNEQFF
TRBV30	TRBJ1-5	15	.	TRBD1	TGTGCCTGGAGTGTGAGCGGACAGGGGAGTCAGCCCCAGCATTTT	CAWSVSGQGSQPQHF
TRBV28	TRBJ1-5	18	.	.	TGTGCCAGCACCATACGGAGATCGAGGGCTCCGGGCTATCAGCCCCAGCATTTT	CASTIRRSRAPGYQPQHF
TRBV6-1	TRBJ2-5	15	.	.	TGTGCCAGCAGTGAATCGTGGGCGACCCTAGAGACCCAGTACTTC	CASSESWATLETQYF
TRBV13	TRBJ2-3	13	.	.	TGTGCCAGCAGCCTCCGGCGGCGGGATACGCAGTATTTT	CASSLRRRDTQYF
TRBV2	TRBJ2-3	11	once	.	TGTGCCAGCACGGGGGCAGATACGCAGTATTTT	CASTGADTQYF
TRBV28	TRBJ2-2	15	.	TRBD1	TGTGCCAGCAGGGCCGGGACAGAGAACACCGGGGAGCTGTTTTTT	CASRAGTENTGELFF
TRBV5-6	TRBJ1-4	16	.	.	TGTGCCAGCAGCTTTTATAGGGAGGGGTGGAGTGAAAAACTGTTTTTT	CASSFYREGWSEKLFF
TRBV6-2/TRBV6-3	TRBJ1-4	15	.	TRBD1	TGTGCCAGCAGTCAACCGGGACAGGGCAGCAAAAAACTGTTTTTT	CASSQPGQGSKKLFF
TRBV15	TRBJ1-2	14	.	.	TGTGCCACCAGCAGAGATCCTACTAACTATGGCTACACCTTC	CATSRDPTNYGYTF
TRBV27	TRBJ2-7	13	.	TRBD1	TGTGCCAGCAGTTTATCAGGGGGCCACGAGCAGTACTTC	CASSLSGGHEQYF
TRBV7-8	TRBJ1-1	20	.	TRBD1	TGTGCCAGCAGCACAGGGGGGTTAACGGGGCCGCGGGGCATGAACACTGAAGCTTTCTTT	CASSTGGLTGPRGMNTEAFF
TRBV9	TRBJ2-2	15	.	.	TGTGCCAGCAGCCGTACCCAGGGGAACACCGGGGAGCTGTTTTTT	CASSRTQGNTGELFF
TRBV7-9	TRBJ1-5	14	.	.	TGTGCCAGCAGCCAAACAGGTGACAATCAGCCCCAGCATTTT	CASSQTGDNQPQHF
TRBV30	TRBJ1-3	16	once	.	TGTGCCTGGAGTGTAGGCACAGGTTCCTCTGGAAACACCATATATTTT	CAWSVGTGSSGNTIYF